What follows are 32 T cell receptor beta chains derived from one specimen sequenced in a study of blood T cell repertoires in COVID-19. Clones were sequenced by immunoSEQ multiplex PCR, and TCRdb holds only the in-frame ones, with some missing. The sample holds about 160,000 clones, around 90% seen once. What was sequenced was peripheral blood. Receptors originate from a woman aged 55-75 years who had recovered from COVID-19.

The chain has TRBV6-5 and TRBJ1-2; D is unclear. Germline loops: CDR1 MNHEY, CDR2 SVGAGI. V was clipped by 11 bases and J by 4 bases, with 14 bases between them. The CDR3 is 12 amino acids. The CDR3, as DNA: TGTGCCGCCGGATTCCGGGGCTATGGCTACACCTTC. This encodes CAAGFRGYGYTF.

The rearrangement links TRBV28 to TRBJ2-3, with TRBD1 matching 9 bases. After removal of 6 bases from V and 2 bases from J, the junction contained 9 bases not matched to a gene. Per germline, CDR1 MDHEN and CDR2 SYDVKM. The CDR3 extends over 16 amino acids. The CDR3 spells CASSSPGTGHTDTQYF. The CDR3 DNA is TGTGCCAGCAGCTCTCCTGGGACAGGGCACACAGATACGCAGTATTTT.

V and J are TRBV3-1 (or the pseudogene TRBV3-2) and TRBJ2-7, with 7 nucleotides matching TRBD2. Germline loops: CDR1 LGHDT, CDR2 YNNKEL (reference sequence). CDR3 size: 15 residues. J lost 6 bases, V lost 5 bases, and 13 bases had no gene match. The CDR3 reads CASSFLLGGLSEQYF. The CDR3 bases are TGTGCCAGCAGCTTCCTTTTGGGGGGGTTGAGCGAGCAGTACTTC.

This clone occurred once. The chain employs TRBV5-4 and TRBJ2-1; 11 bases map to TRBD2. The CDR3 extends over 15 amino acids. Germline values: CDR1 SGHNT, CDR2 YYREEE (reference sequence). V was pared by 3 bases and J by 8 bases, with 7 bases of the junction left unmatched. The CDR3 reads CASSSPSGGQDEQFF. CDR3 DNA: TGTGCCAGCAGCTCTCCTAGCGGGGGGCAGGATGAGCAGTTCTTC. The full variable domain, its missing parts supplied by reference TRBV5-4 and TRBJ2-1, is ETGVTQSPTHLIKTRGQQVTLRCSSQSGHNTVSWYQQALGQGPQFIFQYYREEENGRGNFPPRFSGLQFPNYSSELNVNALELDDSALYLCASSSPSGGQDEQFFGPGTRLTVL.

The chain employs TRBV5-1 and TRBJ2-3; TRBD2 agrees at 11 bases. The germline gives CDR1 SGHRS, CDR2 YFSETQ. V was pared by 4 bases and J by 4 bases, with 5 bases of the junction left unmatched. The CDR3 is made up of 15 amino acids. CDR3 protein: CASSLATSGADTQYF. DNA of the CDR3: TGCGCCAGCAGCCTAGCGACTAGCGGGGCAGATACGCAGTATTTT.

This clone was seen just once. The V call is TRBV27, the J call TRBJ2-7; D may be TRBD1 (6 bases). V lost 3 bases and J 2 bases, leaving 8 bases between the germline ends. Germline CDR1 is MNHEY and CDR2 is SMNVEV (reference sequence). The CDR3 loop spans 13 amino acids. The CDR3 here is CASSFQGTYEQYF. As DNA, the CDR3 is TGTGCCAGCAGTTTTCAGGGGACCTACGAGCAGTACTTC.

V is TRBV28 and J is TRBJ1-5; possible D gene TRBD1, 6 bases. The V gene lost 7 bases and the J gene lost 6 bases, with 16 bases spanning the gap. Germline V gene data show CDR1 as MDHEN and CDR2 as SYDVKM. This CDR3 is built from 14 residues. CDR3 region: CASIPGGASQPQHF. CDR3 sequence (DNA): TGTGCCAGCATCCCTGGGGGGGCAAGTCAGCCCCAGCATTTT.

The chain uses TRBV2 and TRBJ2-2, with D hard to call. The CDR3 is made up of 13 amino acids. Germline V gene data show CDR1 as SNHLY and CDR2 as FYNNEI. V gave up 7 bases and J gave up 1 base, with 7 bases separating them. CDR3 in DNA: TGTGCCAGCAACACCGAGAACACCGGGGAGCTGTTTTTT. This gives the protein CASNTENTGELFF.

The chain has TRBV9 and TRBJ2-2; no clear D gene. Germline V gene lookup returns CDR1 SGDLS and CDR2 YYNGEE. The CDR3 runs to 14 residues. Deletions cut 4 bases from V and 4 bases from J, with 11 bases between. In DNA, the CDR3 is TGTGCCAGCAGCTCAGATGCTTCCACCGGGGAGCTGTTTTTT. Protein: CASSSDASTGELFF.

The J gene is TRBJ1-5, the V gene TRBV28, with TRBD1 matching over 7 bases. V gave up 6 bases and J gave up 5 bases; unmatched junction bases: 13. Germline CDR1 and CDR2: MDHEN and SYDVKM. CDR3 length: 16 amino acids. The CDR3 protein is CASSLIGQAWDQPQHF. The DNA of the CDR3 is TGTGCCAGCAGCCTTATAGGACAGGCTTGGGATCAGCCCCAGCATTTT.

This clone was counted once. The chain has TRBV2 and TRBJ1-2; 9 bases agree with TRBD1. The CDR3 consists of 15 residues. Germline assignment: CDR1 SNHLY and CDR2 FYNNEI. V shed 6 bases, J shed 8 bases, and the junction held 13 bases outside the gene matches. CDR3 sequence reads: CASSSETGGISGYTF. CDR3 bases: TGTGCCAGCAGCTCCGAAACAGGGGGCATTTCGGGCTACACCTTC.

This chain uses TRBV11-2 with TRBJ2-1; 10 positions match TRBD2. Germline CDR1 and CDR2: SGHAT and FQNNGV. The V segment lost 4 bases and the J segment 7 bases; nucleotides outside the gene matches: 4. The CDR3 runs to 14 residues. CDR3 amino acids: CASSSGTSVNEQFF. The CDR3 DNA reads as TGTGCCAGCAGCTCCGGGACTAGCGTTAATGAGCAGTTCTTC.

In its sample, this clone was seen once. CDR3 protein: CAWRPSGTGEGEKLFF. The CDR3 DNA reads as TGTGCCTGGAGACCCTCCGGGACAGGGGAAGGTGAAAAACTGTTTTTT. The chain combines TRBV30 with TRBJ1-4, with 10 bases fitting TRBD1. Germline CDR1 and CDR2: GTSNPN and SVGIG (reference sequence). CDR3 length: 16 residues. Trimming took 3 bases from V and 7 from J; bases not matched to a gene: 11.

The chain has TRBV27 and TRBJ2-5; 9 positions match TRBD2. Germline V gene data show CDR1 as MNHEY and CDR2 as SMNVEV (reference sequence). V was pared by 6 bases and J by 4 bases, with 9 bases of the junction left unmatched. This CDR3 region has 15 residues. The CDR3: CASRGSGGPGETQYF. The CDR3 coding sequence is TGTGCCAGCAGGGGGAGCGGGGGGCCGGGAGAGACCCAGTACTTC.

DNA for the CDR3: TGCGCCAGCAGCTTAGAGGTGGCATCGAGGGGCTACACCTTC. Residues: CASSLEVASRGYTF. This chain links TRBV5-1 with TRBJ1-2, with D unresolved. Germline CDR1 reads SGHRS; CDR2 reads YFSETQ. V gave up 2 bases and J gave up 8 bases, with 16 bases separating them. This CDR3 has 14 residues. The full variable domain, with the rest looked up from reference TRBV5-1 and TRBJ1-2, is KAGVTQTPRYLIKTRGQQVTLSCSPISGHRSVSWYQQTPGQGLQFLFEYFSETQRNKGNFPGRFSGRQFSNSRSEMNVSTLELGDSALYLCASSLEVASRGYTFGSGTRLTVV.

This chain joins TRBV29-1 and TRBJ2-7, with TRBD1 matching 9 bases. CDR1 and CDR2 from the germline V gene are SQVTM and ANQGSEA. The CDR3 loop spans 14 amino acids. J lost 6 bases, V lost 7 bases, and 13 bases had no gene match. Written as DNA, the CDR3 is TGCAGCGCTACGCCGGGACAGGGTCTTGGCGAGCAGTACTTC. The encoded protein is CSATPGQGLGEQYF.

V is TRBV5-4 and J is TRBJ1-1, with a possible D match to TRBD1 (6 bases). The CDR3 covers 14 residues. Germline-derived CDR1 and CDR2 are SGHNT and YYREEE (reference sequence). Trimming left V 4 bases short and J 2 bases short, with 12 bases between. The CDR3 spells CASSDQGSNTEAFF. CDR3 sequence (DNA): TGTGCCAGCAGCGACCAGGGGAGTAACACTGAAGCTTTCTTT.

This chain connects TRBV19 to TRBJ2-1, with D possibly being TRBD1 (6 bases). This CDR3 region has 16 residues. The V and J ends lost 3 bases and 1 base respectively, with 13 bases between them. In germline, CDR1 is LNHDA, CDR2 SQIVND (reference sequence). The CDR3 sequence: CASSIEGGQSYNEQFF. CDR3 bases: TGTGCCAGTAGTATTGAAGGGGGTCAGTCCTACAATGAGCAGTTCTTC.

The chain uses TRBV29-1 and TRBJ1-1; D gene ambiguous. The CDR3 has 12 amino acids. V lost 7 bases and J lost 4, with 13 bases in between. Per the germline V gene, CDR1 is SQVTM and CDR2 is ANQGSEA. The CDR3 sequence: CSAAQYSTEAFF. CDR3 DNA: TGCAGCGCTGCACAGTACAGCACTGAAGCTTTCTTT.

This chain connects TRBV6-5 to TRBJ2-7; D might be TRBD1 (5 bases). The germline V and J ends were trimmed by 5 bases and 3 bases, with 17 bases remaining between them. Germline-derived CDR1 and CDR2 are MNHEY and SVGAGI. There are 15 residues in the CDR3. CDR3 region: CASSTAAGYGYEQYF. CDR3 nucleotide sequence: TGTGCCAGCAGTACGGCAGCAGGGTACGGCTACGAGCAGTACTTC.

The chain combines TRBV27 with TRBJ1-5; the D gene is possibly TRBD1 (5 bases). The V gene lost 5 bases and the J gene lost 4 bases, with 9 bases spanning the gap. The CDR3 length is 13 residues. Germline V gene lookup returns CDR1 MNHEY and CDR2 SMNVEV (reference sequence). This chain's CDR3 is CASSPTVNQPQHF. CDR3 DNA sequence: TGTGCCAGCAGTCCGACAGTAAATCAGCCCCAGCATTTT.

V is TRBV6-6 and J is TRBJ1-3; TRBD1 matches 7 bases. V trimming: 7 bases; J trimming: 0 bases; junction bases outside the gene matches: 12. This CDR3 region has 17 residues. Looked up from germline, CDR1 is MNHNY and CDR2 is SVGAGI (reference sequence). The CDR3 nucleotides are TGTGCCAGCACTCGAACCTTGGGACAGAGCTCTGGAAACACCATATATTTT. It translates to CASTRTLGQSSGNTIYF.

The chain recombines TRBV29-1 with TRBJ2-1, with TRBD1 identical over 7 bases. This CDR3 comprises 15 residues. J was trimmed by 6 bases and V by 7 bases; bases with no gene match: 15. Germline CDR1 reads SQVTM; CDR2 reads ANQGSEA. The CDR3 loop reads CSAPRTGFGGNEQFF. The CDR3, as DNA: TGCAGCGCCCCGAGGACAGGCTTCGGAGGCAATGAGCAGTTCTTC.

The V and J genes are TRBV6-6 and TRBJ1-2; no reliable D call. The CDR3 extends over 15 amino acids. Germline loops: CDR1 MNHNY, CDR2 SVGAGI (reference sequence). Trimming removed 7 bases at V and 7 bases at J, with 22 bases between. CDR3 sequence: CASTAGSSLIGGYTF. The CDR3 DNA follows: TGTGCCAGCACGGCAGGTTCGTCCTTAATCGGTGGCTACACCTTC.

This chain links TRBV27 with TRBJ1-6; D possibly corresponds to TRBD1 (6 bases). There are 15 residues in the CDR3. Trimming removed 7 bases at V and 7 bases at J, with 17 bases between. Germline V CDR1 and CDR2: MNHEY, SMNVEV (reference sequence). CDR3 nucleotides: TGTGCCAGCACTCTCCTCGGGACAAAGAATTCACCCCTCCACTTT. Translation gives CASTLLGTKNSPLHF.

This sequence joins TRBV5-1 and TRBJ1-1, with TRBD1 matching over 8 bases. From germline, CDR1 is SGHRS and CDR2 YFSETQ. V dropped 1 base and J dropped 3; count of bases not matched to a gene: 2. CDR3 length: 14 residues. CDR3 in amino acids: CASSLMDRDTEAFF. Here the CDR3 DNA reads TGCGCCAGCAGCTTGATGGACAGGGACACTGAAGCTTTCTTT.

V and J are TRBV5-1 and TRBJ2-1, with D possibly TRBD1 on 5 matching bases. Germline CDR1 reads SGHRS; CDR2 reads YFSETQ. The ends were cut back, 0 bases at V and 1 base at J, with 8 bases in the middle. CDR3 length equals 15 residues. The CDR3: CASSLGQISYNEQFF. As DNA, the CDR3 is TGCGCCAGCAGCTTGGGACAGATTTCCTACAATGAGCAGTTCTTC.

The chain recombines TRBV6-5 with TRBJ1-3; D unclear. Looked up from germline, CDR1 is MNHEY and CDR2 is SVGAGI. Trimming removed 0 bases from V and 7 bases from J, with 10 bases in between. The length of the CDR3 is 14 residues. CDR3 loop: CASSYSIGTNTIYF. The CDR3 DNA reads TGTGCCAGCAGTTACTCGATTGGCACCAACACCATATATTTT.

Written as DNA, the CDR3 is TGTGCCAGCAGCTCAAAACTAACCGGTAATGAAAAACTGTTTTTT. It is translated as CASSSKLTGNEKLFF. This chain connects TRBV13 to TRBJ1-4; D is undetermined. The CDR3 extends over 15 amino acids. Germline-derived CDR1 and CDR2 are PRHDT and FYEKMQ (reference sequence). V gave up 4 bases and J gave up 4 bases, with 13 bases separating them.

The chain is built from TRBV13 and TRBJ2-1, with 7 nucleotides matching TRBD2. Per germline, CDR1 PRHDT and CDR2 FYEKMQ (reference sequence). Trimming removed 5 bases from V and 3 bases from J; junction bases left unmatched: 7. This CDR3 spans 15 amino acids. For the CDR3, the DNA is TGTGCCAGCAGCCACCCCGGGACTATCTACAATGAGCAGTTCTTC. This codes for CASSHPGTIYNEQFF. The whole variable domain, remainder taken from reference TRBV13 and TRBJ2-1, is AAGVIQSPRHLIKEKRETATLKCYPIPRHDTVYWYQQGPGQDPQFLISFYEKMQSDKGSIPDRFSAQQFSDYHSELNMSSLELGDSALYFCASSHPGTIYNEQFFGPGTRLTVL.

The chain recombines TRBV28 with TRBJ1-5; no firm D call. V lost 1 base, J lost 7 bases, and 11 bases lay in between. The CDR3 is 14 amino acids. Germline V gene data show CDR1 as MDHEN and CDR2 as SYDVKM. CDR3 in DNA: TGTGCCAGCAGTTTATTTGAGGCGAGACAGCCCCAGCATTTT. This encodes CASSLFEARQPQHF.

J is TRBJ2-7 and V is TRBV19, with D possibly TRBD1 on 6 matching bases. Germline V gene sequence: CDR1 LNHDA, CDR2 SQIVND (reference sequence). The CDR3 has 13 residues. Trimming cost V 6 bases and J 5 bases, with 14 bases left between them. The CDR3, as DNA: TGTGCCAGTAGCTACAGGGAAGGGGACGAGCAGTACTTC. It encodes CASSYREGDEQYF.